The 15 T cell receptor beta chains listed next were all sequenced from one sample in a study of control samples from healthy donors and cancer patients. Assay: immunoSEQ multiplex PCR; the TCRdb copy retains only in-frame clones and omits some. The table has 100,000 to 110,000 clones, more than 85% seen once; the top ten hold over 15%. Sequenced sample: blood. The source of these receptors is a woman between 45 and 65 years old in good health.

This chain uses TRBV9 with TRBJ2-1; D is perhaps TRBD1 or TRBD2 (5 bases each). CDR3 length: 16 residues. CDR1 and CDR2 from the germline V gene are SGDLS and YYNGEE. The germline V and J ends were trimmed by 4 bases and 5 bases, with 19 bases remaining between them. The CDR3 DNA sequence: TGTGCCAGCAGCCGTTTCGGGACCTCGAAACACAATGAGCAGTTCTTC. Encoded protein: CASSRFGTSKHNEQFF.

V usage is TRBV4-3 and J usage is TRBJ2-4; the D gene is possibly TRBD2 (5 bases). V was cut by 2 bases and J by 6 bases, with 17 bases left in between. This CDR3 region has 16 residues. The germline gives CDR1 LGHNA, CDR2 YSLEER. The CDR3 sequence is CASSQNIVATANIQYF. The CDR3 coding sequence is TGCGCCAGCAGCCAAAACATTGTAGCGACCGCAAACATTCAGTACTTC.

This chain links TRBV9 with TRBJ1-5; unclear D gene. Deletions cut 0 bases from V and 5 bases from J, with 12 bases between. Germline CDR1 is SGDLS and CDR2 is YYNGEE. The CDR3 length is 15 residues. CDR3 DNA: TGTGCCAGCAGCGTAGACAGTAATAGGTATCAGCCCCAGCATTTT. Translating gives CASSVDSNRYQPQHF.

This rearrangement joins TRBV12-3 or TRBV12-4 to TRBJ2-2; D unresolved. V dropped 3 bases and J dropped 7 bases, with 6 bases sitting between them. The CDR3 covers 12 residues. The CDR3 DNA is TGTGCCAGCAGTTTTCAGGTCGGGGAGCTGTTTTTT. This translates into CASSFQVGELFF.

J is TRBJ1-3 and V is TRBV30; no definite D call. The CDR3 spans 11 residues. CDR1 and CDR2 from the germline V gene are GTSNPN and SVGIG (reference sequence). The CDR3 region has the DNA TGTGCTTATCAAATGGGAAACACCATATATTTT. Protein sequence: CAYQMGNTIYF.

CDR3 loop: CASSDTLNTEAFF. The CDR3 nucleotides are TGTGCCAGCAGCGACACGCTGAACACTGAAGCTTTCTTT. The V call is TRBV7-3, the J call TRBJ1-1; D remains ambiguous. The CDR3 runs to 13 residues. Germline V gene sequence: CDR1 SGHTA, CDR2 FQGTGA. Trimming removed 5 bases at V and 0 bases at J, with 7 bases between.

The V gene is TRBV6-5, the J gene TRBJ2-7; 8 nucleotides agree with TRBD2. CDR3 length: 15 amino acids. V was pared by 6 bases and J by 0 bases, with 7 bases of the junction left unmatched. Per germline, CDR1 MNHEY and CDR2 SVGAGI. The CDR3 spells CASRATSASSYEQYV. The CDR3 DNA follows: TGTGCCAGCAGGGCGACTAGCGCGAGCTCCTACGAGCAGTACGTC.

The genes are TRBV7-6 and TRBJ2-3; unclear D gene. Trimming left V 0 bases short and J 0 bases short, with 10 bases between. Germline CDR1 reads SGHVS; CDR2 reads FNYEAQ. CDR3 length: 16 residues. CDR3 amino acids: CASSLAVQASTDTQYF. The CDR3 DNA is TGTGCCAGCAGCTTAGCGGTACAAGCTAGCACAGATACGCAGTATTTT. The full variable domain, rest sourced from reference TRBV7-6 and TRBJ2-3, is GAGVSQSPRYKVTKRGQDVALRCDPISGHVSLYWYRQALGQGPEFLTYFNYEAQQDKSGLPNDRFSAERPEGSISTLTIQRTEQRDSAMYRCASSLAVQASTDTQYFGPGTRLTVL.

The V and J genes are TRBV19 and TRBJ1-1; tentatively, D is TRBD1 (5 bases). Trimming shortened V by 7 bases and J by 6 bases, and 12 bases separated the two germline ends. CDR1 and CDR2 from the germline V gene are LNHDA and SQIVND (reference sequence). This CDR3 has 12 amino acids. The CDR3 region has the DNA TGTGCCAGTATAGGGGTAGAACCTGAAGCTTTCTTT. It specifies CASIGVEPEAFF. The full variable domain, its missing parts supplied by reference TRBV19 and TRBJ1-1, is DGGITQSPKYLFRKEGQNVTLSCEQNLNHDAMYWYRQDPGQGLRLIYYSQIVNDFQKGDIAEGYSVSREKKESFPLTVTSAQKNPTAFYLCASIGVEPEAFFGQGTRLTVV.

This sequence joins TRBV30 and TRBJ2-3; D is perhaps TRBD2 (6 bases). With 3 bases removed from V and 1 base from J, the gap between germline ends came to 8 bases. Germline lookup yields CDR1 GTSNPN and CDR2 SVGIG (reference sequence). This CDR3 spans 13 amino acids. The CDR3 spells CAWRPSGTDTQYF. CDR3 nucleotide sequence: TGTGCCTGGAGGCCTAGCGGCACAGATACGCAGTATTTT.

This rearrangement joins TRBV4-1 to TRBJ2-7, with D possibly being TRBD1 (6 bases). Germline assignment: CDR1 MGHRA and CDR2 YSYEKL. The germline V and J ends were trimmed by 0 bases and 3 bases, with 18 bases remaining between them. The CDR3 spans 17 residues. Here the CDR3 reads CASSQDPPGERGYEQYF. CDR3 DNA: TGCGCCAGCAGCCAAGATCCCCCAGGGGAACGAGGCTACGAGCAGTACTTC.

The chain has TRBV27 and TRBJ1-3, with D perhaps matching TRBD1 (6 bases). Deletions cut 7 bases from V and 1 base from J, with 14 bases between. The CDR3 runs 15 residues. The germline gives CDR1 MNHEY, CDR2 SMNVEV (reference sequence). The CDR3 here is CASTPRGASGNTIYF. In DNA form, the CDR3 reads TGTGCCAGCACCCCCCGGGGGGCATCTGGAAACACCATATATTTT.

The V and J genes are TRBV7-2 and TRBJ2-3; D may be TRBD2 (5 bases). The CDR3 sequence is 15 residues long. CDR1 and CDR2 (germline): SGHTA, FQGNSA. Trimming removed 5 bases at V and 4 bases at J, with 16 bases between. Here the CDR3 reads CASSLGLGMADTQYF. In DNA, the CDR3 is TGTGCCAGCAGCCTCGGACTGGGGATGGCAGATACGCAGTATTTT.

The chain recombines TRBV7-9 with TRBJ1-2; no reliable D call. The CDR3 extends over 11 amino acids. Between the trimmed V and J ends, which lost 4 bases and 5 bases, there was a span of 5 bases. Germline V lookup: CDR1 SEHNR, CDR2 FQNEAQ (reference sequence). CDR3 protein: CASSYMYGYTF. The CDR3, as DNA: TGTGCCAGCAGCTACATGTATGGCTACACCTTC.

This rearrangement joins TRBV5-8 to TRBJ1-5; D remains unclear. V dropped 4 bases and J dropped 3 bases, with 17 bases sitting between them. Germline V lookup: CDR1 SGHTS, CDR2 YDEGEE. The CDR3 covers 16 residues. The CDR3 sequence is CASSPGRARDNQPQHF. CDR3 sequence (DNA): TGTGCCAGCAGCCCTGGAAGGGCGCGGGACAATCAGCCCCAGCATTTT.